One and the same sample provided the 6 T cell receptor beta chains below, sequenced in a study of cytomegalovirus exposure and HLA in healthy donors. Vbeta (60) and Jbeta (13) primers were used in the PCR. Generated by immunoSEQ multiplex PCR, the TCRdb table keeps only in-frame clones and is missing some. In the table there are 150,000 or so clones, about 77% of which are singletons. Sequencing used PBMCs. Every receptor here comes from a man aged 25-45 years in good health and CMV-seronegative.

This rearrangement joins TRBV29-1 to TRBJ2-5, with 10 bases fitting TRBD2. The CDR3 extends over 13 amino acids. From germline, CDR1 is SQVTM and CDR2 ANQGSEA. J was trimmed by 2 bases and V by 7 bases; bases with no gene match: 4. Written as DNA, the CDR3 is TGCAGCGGGCAGCGGGGGGGGCAAGAGACCCAGTACTTC. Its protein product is CSGQRGGQETQYF.

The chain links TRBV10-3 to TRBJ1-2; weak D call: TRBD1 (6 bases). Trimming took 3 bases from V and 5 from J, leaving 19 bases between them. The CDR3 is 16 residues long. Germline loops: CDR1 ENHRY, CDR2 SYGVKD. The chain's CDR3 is CAISDAVRTEHYGYTF. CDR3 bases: TGTGCCATCAGTGACGCAGTAAGGACAGAACATTATGGCTACACCTTC.

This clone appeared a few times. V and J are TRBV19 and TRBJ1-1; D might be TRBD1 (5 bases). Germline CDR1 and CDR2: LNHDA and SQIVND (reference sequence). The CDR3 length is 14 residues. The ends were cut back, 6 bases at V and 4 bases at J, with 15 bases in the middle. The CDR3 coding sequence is TGTGCCAGTAGACTCCAGGGTCAGGGCACTGAAGCTTTCTTT. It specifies CASRLQGQGTEAFF.

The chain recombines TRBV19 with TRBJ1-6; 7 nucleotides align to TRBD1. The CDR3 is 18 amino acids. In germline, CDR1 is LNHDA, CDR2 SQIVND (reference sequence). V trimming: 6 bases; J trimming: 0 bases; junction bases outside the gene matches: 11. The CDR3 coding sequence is TGTGCCAGTAGCGACGCGACAGGGTTGAGCTCCTATAATTCACCCCTCCACTTT. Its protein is CASSDATGLSSYNSPLHF.

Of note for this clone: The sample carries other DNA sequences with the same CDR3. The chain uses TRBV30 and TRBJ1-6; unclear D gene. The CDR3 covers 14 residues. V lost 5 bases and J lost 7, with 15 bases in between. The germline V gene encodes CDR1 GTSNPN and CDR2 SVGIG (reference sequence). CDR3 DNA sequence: TGTGCCTGGGCTACCCTACCCTCGAATTCACCCCTCCACTTT. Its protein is CAWATLPSNSPLHF.

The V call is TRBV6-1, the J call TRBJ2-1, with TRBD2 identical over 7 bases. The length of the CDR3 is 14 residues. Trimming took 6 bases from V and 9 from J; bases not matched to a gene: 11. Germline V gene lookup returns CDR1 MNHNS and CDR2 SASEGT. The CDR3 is CASRGTTSVGEQFF. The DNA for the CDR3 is TGTGCCAGCAGAGGGACTACTAGCGTAGGTGAGCAGTTCTTC.